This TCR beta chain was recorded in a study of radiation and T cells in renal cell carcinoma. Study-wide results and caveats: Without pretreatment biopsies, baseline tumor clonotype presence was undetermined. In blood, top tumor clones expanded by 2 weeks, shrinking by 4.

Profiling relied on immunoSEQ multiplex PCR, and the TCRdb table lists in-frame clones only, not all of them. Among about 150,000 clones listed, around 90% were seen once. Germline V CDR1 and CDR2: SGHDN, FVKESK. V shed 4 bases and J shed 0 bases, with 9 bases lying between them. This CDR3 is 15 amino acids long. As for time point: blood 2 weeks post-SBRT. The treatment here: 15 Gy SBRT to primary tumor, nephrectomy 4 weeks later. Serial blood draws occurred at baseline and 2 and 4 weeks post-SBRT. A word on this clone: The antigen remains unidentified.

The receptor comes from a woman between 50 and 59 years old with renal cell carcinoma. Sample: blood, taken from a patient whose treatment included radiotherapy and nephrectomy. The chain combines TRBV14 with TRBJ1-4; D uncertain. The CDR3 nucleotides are TGTGCCAGCAGCCGGAGTACTTCAACTAATGAAAAACTGTTTTTT. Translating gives CASSRSTSTNEKLFF.